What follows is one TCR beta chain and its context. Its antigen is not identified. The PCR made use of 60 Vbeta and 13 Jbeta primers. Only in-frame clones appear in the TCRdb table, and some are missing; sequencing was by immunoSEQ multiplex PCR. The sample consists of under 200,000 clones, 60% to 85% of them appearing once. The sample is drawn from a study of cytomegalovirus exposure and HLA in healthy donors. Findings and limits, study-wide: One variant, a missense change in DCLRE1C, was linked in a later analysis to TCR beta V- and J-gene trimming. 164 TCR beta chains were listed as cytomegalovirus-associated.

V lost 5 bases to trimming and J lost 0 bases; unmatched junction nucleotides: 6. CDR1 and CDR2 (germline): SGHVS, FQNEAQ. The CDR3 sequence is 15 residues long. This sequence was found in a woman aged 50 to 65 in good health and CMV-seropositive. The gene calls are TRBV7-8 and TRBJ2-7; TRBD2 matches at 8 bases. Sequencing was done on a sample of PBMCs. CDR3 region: CASSPWTSLSYEQYF. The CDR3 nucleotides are TGTGCCAGCAGCCCATGGACTAGCCTCTCCTACGAGCAGTACTTC.